This T cell receptor (beta chain) was sequenced during a study of shared clonotypes between healthy human individuals. General study points: Against clonotypes common to all four donors, non-shared ones had lower generation probabilities.

V dropped 5 bases and J dropped 4; count of bases not matched to a gene: 7. The CDR3 spans 14 residues. In germline, CDR1 is SGHDT, CDR2 YYEEEE. Note on this clone: Its antigen remains unidentified.

Sequencing used immunoSEQ multiplex PCR; TCRdb keeps in-frame clones, though not all of them. The table lists 950,000 to 1,100,000 clones, more than 75% of them singletons. The V gene is TRBV5-6, the J gene TRBJ2-5, with 8 bases that match TRBD2. The origin of this receptor is a man between 18 and 29 years old in good health. Some clones in this sample may be carry-over from other donors' samples. The sequencing sample was made of memory CD4+ T cells from PBMCs. Noted subset: CD45RA-negative fraction. CDR3 sequence (DNA): TGTGCCAGCAGGGGGGCGGGAGGTGGAGAGACCCAGTACTTC. This sequence encodes CASRGAGGGETQYF. Based on the CDR3 plus reference TRBV5-6 and TRBJ2-5, the full variable domain is DAGVTQSPTHLIKTRGQQVTLRCSPKSGHDTVSWYQQALGQGPQFIFQYYEEEERQRGNFPDRFSGHQFPNYSSELNVNALLLGDSALYLCASRGAGGGETQYFGPGTRLLVL.